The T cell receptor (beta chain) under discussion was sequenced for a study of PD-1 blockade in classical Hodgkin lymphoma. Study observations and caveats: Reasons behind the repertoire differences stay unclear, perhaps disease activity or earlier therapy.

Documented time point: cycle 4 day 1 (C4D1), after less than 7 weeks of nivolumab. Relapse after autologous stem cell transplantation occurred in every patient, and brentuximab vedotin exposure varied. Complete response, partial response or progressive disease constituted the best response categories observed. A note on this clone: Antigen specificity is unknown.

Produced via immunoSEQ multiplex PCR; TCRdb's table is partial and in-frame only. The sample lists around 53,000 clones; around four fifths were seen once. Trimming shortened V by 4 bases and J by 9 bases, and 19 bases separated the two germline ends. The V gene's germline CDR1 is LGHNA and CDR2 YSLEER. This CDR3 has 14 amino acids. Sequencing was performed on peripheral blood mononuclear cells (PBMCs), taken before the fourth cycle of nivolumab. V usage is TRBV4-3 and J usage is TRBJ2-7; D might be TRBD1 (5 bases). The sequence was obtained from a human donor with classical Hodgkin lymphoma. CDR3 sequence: CASSPRTFGSGQYF. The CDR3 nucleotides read TGCGCCAGCAGCCCTCGGACATTCGGTTCAGGGCAGTACTTC.